This entry lists 22 T cell receptor beta chains sequenced from one sample in a study of a mutant IDH1 vaccine in newly diagnosed glioma. These receptors lack a known antigen. Time point noted: week 47, end of study. Each dose of the vaccine consisted of 300 ug of mutant IDH1 20-mer peptide, with topical imiquimod. TCRdb's table, derived via immunoSEQ multiplex PCR, lists solely in-frame clones and lacks some. The sample yields tens of thousands of clones, around four fifths seen once. Sequenced material: PBMCs, taken from a glioma patient whose treatment included an IDH1 peptide vaccine. The receptors originated from a woman in her 50s with glioma.

This clone was seen once. This chain links TRBV29-1 with TRBJ1-2, with D unresolved. This CDR3 comprises 12 residues. Germline V gene lookup returns CDR1 SQVTM and CDR2 ANQGSEA. V lost 6 bases and J 5 bases, leaving 13 bases between the germline ends. In DNA, the CDR3 is TGCAGCGTCGCAACAGCTCAATATGGCTACACCTTC. Translating gives CSVATAQYGYTF. Drawing the rest from reference TRBV29-1 and TRBJ1-2, the complete variable domain is SAVISQKPSRDICQRGTSLTIQCQVDSQVTMMFWYRQQPGQSLTLIATANQGSEATYESGFVIDKFPISRPNLTFSTLTVSNMSPEDSSIYLCSVATAQYGYTFGSGTRLTVV.

The chain links TRBV19 to TRBJ2-1, with 8 positions matching TRBD2. This CDR3 contains 16 residues. The germline gives CDR1 LNHDA, CDR2 SQIVND (reference sequence). The V and J ends lost 6 bases and 5 bases, in that order; junction bases with no gene match: 12. CDR3 region: CASRNTRVAGHNEQFF. CDR3 DNA sequence: TGTGCCAGTAGAAACACTAGGGTAGCGGGGCACAATGAGCAGTTCTTC.

The chain combines TRBV9 with TRBJ2-3, with D unresolved. V was clipped by 1 base and J by 4 bases, with 4 bases between them. Germline CDR1 reads SGDLS; CDR2 reads YYNGEE. This CDR3 has 12 residues. CDR3 bases: TGTGCCAGCAGCGTATTTCCAGATACGCAGTATTTT. The encoded protein is CASSVFPDTQYF.

The rearrangement links TRBV6-5 to TRBJ1-4; TRBD1 aligns across 7 bases. V lost 6 bases, J lost 8 bases, and 6 bases stayed unmatched. Germline V gene sequence: CDR1 MNHEY, CDR2 SVGAGI. There are 13 residues in the CDR3. DNA for the CDR3: TGTGCCAGCAGCCCAGGGGGTGGAGAAAAACTGTTTTTT. As protein: CASSPGGGEKLFF.

J is TRBJ1-2 and V is TRBV5-5; no reliable D call. The CDR3 length is 14 residues. In germline, CDR1 is SGHKS, CDR2 YYEKEE (reference sequence). Trimming took 3 bases from V and 0 from J, leaving 9 bases between them. The CDR3 nucleotides are TGTGCCAGCAGCTATCCGGGAGCTAACTATGGCTACACCTTC. It is translated as CASSYPGANYGYTF.

The chain couples TRBV4-1 to TRBJ1-5; TRBD1 matches 10 bases. V gave up 3 bases and J gave up 2 bases; unmatched junction bases: 1. Germline CDR1 is MGHRA and CDR2 is YSYEKL. The CDR3 contains 15 residues. The CDR3 spells CASSQTGGGNQPQHF. CDR3 coding DNA: TGCGCCAGCAGCCAGACAGGGGGCGGCAATCAGCCCCAGCATTTT.

This chain's CDR3 is CASSSGVVAGNTIYF. The CDR3 bases are TGTGCCAGCAGCTCGGGGGTAGTAGCTGGAAACACCATATATTTT. The chain couples TRBV6-5 to TRBJ1-3, with D perhaps TRBD1 (5 bases). Germline-derived CDR1 and CDR2 are MNHEY and SVGAGI. The CDR3 is 15 amino acids. V lost 6 bases and J 2 bases, leaving 14 bases between the germline ends.

V and J are TRBV9 and TRBJ2-1; the D is unclear. V lost 0 bases to trimming and J lost 5 bases, with 9 bases between them. In germline, CDR1 is SGDLS, CDR2 YYNGEE. The CDR3 length is 14 residues. CDR3 region: CASSVATYNNEQFF. In nucleotides, the CDR3 is TGTGCCAGCAGCGTAGCTACGTATAACAATGAGCAGTTCTTC. The full variable domain, with the rest looked up from reference TRBV9 and TRBJ2-1, is DSGVTQTPKHLITATGQRVTLRCSPRSGDLSVYWYQQSLDQGLQFLIQYYNGEERAKGNILERFSAQQFPDLHSELNLSSLELGDSALYFCASSVATYNNEQFFGPGTRLTVL.

A few counts support this clone. The chain couples TRBV9 to TRBJ1-1; D remains ambiguous. Germline assignment: CDR1 SGDLS and CDR2 YYNGEE. V gave up 0 bases and J gave up 1 base, with 7 bases separating them. This CDR3 comprises 14 residues. This CDR3 is CASSVEYKNTEAFF. CDR3 sequence (DNA): TGTGCCAGCAGCGTAGAGTATAAGAACACTGAAGCTTTCTTT.

This chain links TRBV9 with TRBJ1-1; 7 bases agree with TRBD1. The V gene end was trimmed by 1 base and the J gene end by 5 bases; junction bases not matched to a gene: 8. The germline CDR1 and CDR2 sequences are SGDLS and YYNGEE. The length of the CDR3 is 15 residues. DNA for the CDR3: TGTGCCAGCAGCGTACAGGTGGCAGGGGGGACTGAAGCTTTCTTT. Protein: CASSVQVAGGTEAFF.

This clone was counted a few times. The gene calls are TRBV6-5 and TRBJ1-1; D is unresolved. Germline CDR1 is MNHEY and CDR2 is SVGAGI. Trimming removed 2 bases from V and 8 bases from J, with 6 bases in between. There are 11 residues in the CDR3. CDR3 nucleotides: TGTGCCAGCAGTTACATGAGGGAAGCTTTCTTT. This translates into CASSYMREAFF.

V usage is TRBV4-1 and J usage is TRBJ2-7; maybe TRBD2 (5 bases). Germline lookup yields CDR1 MGHRA and CDR2 YSYEKL. The CDR3 contains 14 residues. The V end lost 0 bases, the J end lost 3 bases, and 9 bases lay between the germline ends. The CDR3 region is CASSQDPAGYEQYF. The CDR3 region has the DNA TGCGCCAGCAGCCAAGACCCGGCGGGCTACGAGCAGTACTTC.

The chain recombines TRBV5-8 with TRBJ1-1; the match to TRBD1 covers 7 bases. Germline V gene lookup returns CDR1 SGHTS and CDR2 YDEGEE. This CDR3 has 14 residues. V lost 4 bases, J lost 1 base, and 4 bases stayed unmatched. This CDR3 is CASSTDRPNTEAFF. In DNA, the CDR3 is TGTGCCAGCAGCACGGACAGGCCGAACACTGAAGCTTTCTTT.

The CDR3 DNA is TGTGCCATCACCACGGGGGGGTTGTCGGCCCTGGGGGGCTACACCTTC. Protein sequence: CAITTGGLSALGGYTF. The chain uses TRBV10-3 and TRBJ1-2; tentatively, D is TRBD1 (5 bases). Germline CDR1 and CDR2: ENHRY and SYGVKD. The CDR3 extends over 16 amino acids. V was shortened by 7 bases and J by 8 bases, with 26 bases between the two germline ends.

The chain is built from TRBV27 and TRBJ1-2; 8 bases are shared with TRBD1. CDR1 and CDR2 from the germline V gene are MNHEY and SMNVEV (reference sequence). V trimming: 5 bases; J trimming: 4 bases; junction bases outside the gene matches: 6. This CDR3 contains 14 residues. This CDR3 reads CASSALDRAYGYTF. The CDR3 bases are TGTGCCAGCAGTGCTTTGGACAGGGCCTATGGCTACACCTTC.

CDR3 region: CASSAGQGSTEAFF. The CDR3 DNA reads as TGTGCCAGCAGCGCCGGACAGGGATCCACTGAAGCTTTCTTT. The chain has TRBV9 and TRBJ1-1; the match to TRBD1 covers 8 bases. Trimming cost V 3 bases and J 4 bases; bases outside gene matches: 5. The CDR3 has 14 amino acids. The germline V gene has CDR1 SGDLS and CDR2 YYNGEE. Drawing the rest from reference TRBV9 and TRBJ1-1, the complete variable domain is DSGVTQTPKHLITATGQRVTLRCSPRSGDLSVYWYQQSLDQGLQFLIQYYNGEERAKGNILERFSAQQFPDLHSELNLSSLELGDSALYFCASSAGQGSTEAFFGQGTRLTVV.

CDR3 nucleotides: TGTGCCACCAGCAGAGGGGGGGGGCCTTACGAGCAGTACTTC. Residues: CATSRGGGPYEQYF. V and J are TRBV15 and TRBJ2-7; the D gene is possibly TRBD2 (7 bases). Germline V lookup: CDR1 LNHNV, CDR2 YYDKDF (reference sequence). Trimming took 1 base from V and 4 from J, leaving 11 bases between them. The CDR3 is 14 amino acids.

The sample holds one count of this clone. The chain joins TRBV11-3 to TRBJ1-2; 7 positions agree with TRBD1. Germline-derived CDR1 and CDR2 are SGHNT and YENEEA. The CDR3 has 14 amino acids. Trimming at V came to 5 bases and at J to 5 bases, leaving 8 bases not matched to a gene. In DNA, the CDR3 is TGTGCCAGCAGCCCCGGGACAGTCCAATATGGCTACACCTTC. Protein: CASSPGTVQYGYTF. The full variable domain, completed using reference TRBV11-3 and TRBJ1-2, is EAGVVQSPRYKIIEKKQPVAFWCNPISGHNTLYWYLQNLGQGPELLIRYENEEAVDDSQLPKDRFSAERLKGVDSTLKIQPAELGDSAVYLCASSPGTVQYGYTFGSGTRLTVV.

This sequence joins TRBV28 and TRBJ2-7; unclear D gene. V shed 6 bases and J shed 5 bases, with 17 bases lying between them. This CDR3 has 14 amino acids. Per the germline V gene, CDR1 is MDHEN and CDR2 is SYDVKM. CDR3: CASSPSPPLHEQYF. CDR3 sequence (DNA): TGTGCCAGCAGCCCTTCCCCACCCCTCCACGAGCAGTACTTC.

The rearrangement links TRBV5-1 to TRBJ1-4, with 7 bases matching TRBD1. The CDR3 runs 17 residues. Germline V gives CDR1 SGHRS, CDR2 YFSETQ. V was pared by 0 bases and J by 0 bases, with 5 bases of the junction left unmatched. CDR3 sequence reads: CASSLVGRGTTNEKLFF. CDR3 nucleotides: TGCGCCAGCAGCTTGGTGGGCAGGGGGACAACTAATGAAAAACTGTTTTTT.

This chain uses TRBV4-1 with TRBJ1-5; 9 nucleotides line up with TRBD1. CDR3 length: 16 residues. The junction had 8 bases not matched to a gene; V was cut back by 1 base and J by 7 bases. From germline, CDR1 is MGHRA and CDR2 YSYEKL. The CDR3 bases are TGCGCCAGCAGCCAAGGGGGGACAGGGAGAGGGCAGCCCCAGCATTTT. It translates to CASSQGGTGRGQPQHF.

The chain combines TRBV4-1 with TRBJ2-4; no clear D gene. V gave up 0 bases and J gave up 9 bases, with 21 bases separating them. The CDR3 is made up of 17 amino acids. In germline, CDR1 is MGHRA, CDR2 YSYEKL. The CDR3 protein is CASSQDPRTPSNGIQYF. The CDR3 DNA reads as TGCGCCAGCAGCCAAGATCCTCGTACCCCCTCCAATGGCATTCAGTACTTC.